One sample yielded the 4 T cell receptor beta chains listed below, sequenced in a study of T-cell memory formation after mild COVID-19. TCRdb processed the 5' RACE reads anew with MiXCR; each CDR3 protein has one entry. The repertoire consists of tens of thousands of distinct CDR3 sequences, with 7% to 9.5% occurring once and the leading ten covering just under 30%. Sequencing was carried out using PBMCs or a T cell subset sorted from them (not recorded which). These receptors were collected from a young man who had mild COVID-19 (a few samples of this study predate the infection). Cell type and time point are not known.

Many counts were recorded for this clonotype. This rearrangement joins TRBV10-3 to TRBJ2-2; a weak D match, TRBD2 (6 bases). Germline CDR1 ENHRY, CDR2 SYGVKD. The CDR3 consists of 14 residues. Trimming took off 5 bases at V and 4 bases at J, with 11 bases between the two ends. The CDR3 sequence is CAISTQTSTGELFF. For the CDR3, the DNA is TGTGCCATCAGTACCCAGACTAGCACCGGGGAGCTGTTTTTT.

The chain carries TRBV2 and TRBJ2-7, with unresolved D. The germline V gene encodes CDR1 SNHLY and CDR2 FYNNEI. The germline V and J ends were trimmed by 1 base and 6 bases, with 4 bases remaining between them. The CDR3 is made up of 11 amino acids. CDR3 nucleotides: TGTGCCAGCAGTGAAGTCCTCGAGCAGTACTTC. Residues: CASSEVLEQYF.

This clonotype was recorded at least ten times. The chain's CDR3 is CSVAGQENQPQHF. Written as DNA, the CDR3 is TGCAGCGTGGCGGGACAGGAGAATCAGCCCCAGCATTTT. This rearrangement joins TRBV29-1 to TRBJ1-5; 8 positions agree with TRBD1. Germline CDR1 is SQVTM and CDR2 is ANQGSEA. This CDR3 comprises 13 residues. The junction had 5 bases not matched to a gene; V was cut back by 6 bases and J by 4 bases.

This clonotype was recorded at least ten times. The DNA of the CDR3 is TGTGCCAGCAGCCTTAGAGTAGGGGCCAATGAGCAGTTCTTC. Translating it yields CASSLRVGANEQFF. The gene calls are TRBV9 and TRBJ2-1; perhaps TRBD1 as D (5 bases). The germline gives CDR1 SGDLS, CDR2 YYNGEE. CDR3 length: 14 amino acids. V was shortened by 4 bases and J by 6 bases, with 14 bases between the two germline ends.